The 25 T cell receptor beta chains given below trace back to one sample, sequenced in a study of control samples from healthy donors and cancer patients. Profiled with immunoSEQ multiplex PCR; TCRdb holds only in-frame clones, not every one. The data show fewer than 110,000 clones, roughly 91% seen once. The sample was blood. Receptor source: a man aged 30 to 39 in good health.

The V call is TRBV7-9, the J call TRBJ1-6; D call uncertain. Looked up from germline, CDR1 is SEHNR and CDR2 is FQNEAQ (reference sequence). Trimming stripped 7 bases from V and 9 bases from J, with 16 bases between. The CDR3 sequence is 14 residues long. The CDR3: CASNLDGIRSPLHF. The DNA for the CDR3 is TGTGCCAGCAACCTGGACGGTATTCGTTCACCCCTCCACTTT.

CDR3 loop: CASSLNRRRGIEEVCNSPLHF. The CDR3 coding sequence is TGTGCCAGCAGCTTAAATCGGCGCAGGGGGATCGAAGAGGTATGTAATTCACCCCTCCACTTT. This rearrangement joins TRBV7-3 to TRBJ1-6; 7 positions agree with TRBD1. Germline lookup yields CDR1 SGHTA and CDR2 FQGTGA. The CDR3 has 21 amino acids. Trimming removed 1 base from V and 6 bases from J; junction bases left unmatched: 21. The full variable domain, in which reference TRBV7-3 and TRBJ1-6 provide the parts outside the CDR3, is GAGVSQTPSNKVTEKGKYVELRCDPISGHTALYWYRQSLGQGPEFLIYFQGTGAADDSGLPNDRFFAVRPEGSVSTLKIQRTERGDSAVYLCASSLNRRRGIEEVCNSPLHFGNGTRLTVT.

This chain connects TRBV3-1 (or the pseudogene TRBV3-2) to TRBJ2-5, with D perhaps matching TRBD2 (6 bases). This CDR3 has 16 amino acids. Germline CDR1 LGHDT, CDR2 YNNKEL (reference sequence). With 0 bases removed from V and 7 bases from J, the gap between germline ends came to 18 bases. Here the CDR3 reads CASSQDRTIGVRTQYF. The CDR3 nucleotides are TGTGCCAGCAGCCAAGATAGGACTATCGGGGTTAGGACCCAGTACTTC.

The CDR3: CASSYRGSGDTQYF. The CDR3 nucleotides are TGCGCCAGCAGCTACAGGGGTTCGGGAGATACGCAGTATTTT. This chain uses TRBV5-1 with TRBJ2-3; 7 bases are shared with TRBD1. This CDR3 is built from 14 residues. With V trimmed by 3 bases and J by 5 bases, 6 bases remained unmatched. In germline, CDR1 is SGHRS, CDR2 YFSETQ.

The chain uses TRBV6-1 and TRBJ2-6; perhaps TRBD1 as D (5 bases). This CDR3 region has 15 residues. The V end was cut by 0 bases, the J end by 3 bases, with 6 bases between. Germline CDR1 reads MNHNS; CDR2 reads SASEGT. The CDR3 here is CASSEAQGGANVLTF. The CDR3 nucleotides read TGTGCCAGCAGTGAAGCGCAGGGTGGGGCCAACGTCCTGACTTTC.

This chain links TRBV18 with TRBJ2-7; D not resolved. The CDR3 extends over 13 amino acids. Trimming cost V 2 bases and J 3 bases, with 8 bases left between them. Germline loops: CDR1 KGHSH, CDR2 LQKENI. The CDR3 DNA reads as TGTGCCAGCTCACCAAGTAACCTCTACGAGCAGTACTTC. It is translated as CASSPSNLYEQYF. Full variable domain (remainder filled in from reference TRBV18 and TRBJ2-7): NAGVMQNPRHLVRRRGQEARLRCSPMKGHSHVYWYRQLPEEGLKFMVYLQKENIIDESGMPKERFSAEFPKEGPSILRIQQVVRGDSAAYFCASSPSNLYEQYFGPGTRLTVT.

This chain links TRBV6-2 or TRBV6-3 with TRBJ2-5; 7 positions match TRBD1. V lost 0 bases to trimming and J lost 3 bases; unmatched junction nucleotides: 4. The CDR3 is made up of 15 amino acids. Germline V CDR1 and CDR2: MNHEY, SVGEGT. The CDR3, as DNA: TGTGCCAGCAGTTACTCGGGGCAGGGGGAAGAGACCCAGTACTTC. Its translation: CASSYSGQGEETQYF.

The J gene is TRBJ2-7, the V gene TRBV11-2; D not certain. The germline V and J ends were trimmed by 3 bases and 6 bases, with 6 bases remaining between them. In germline, CDR1 is SGHAT, CDR2 FQNNGV. The CDR3 loop spans 11 amino acids. The CDR3 spells CASSLTREQYV. As DNA, the CDR3 is TGTGCCAGCAGCTTGACACGCGAGCAGTACGTC.

The rearrangement joins TRBV28 to TRBJ2-7; D is possibly TRBD1 (5 bases). With 2 bases removed from V and 7 bases from J, the gap between germline ends came to 9 bases. Looked up from germline, CDR1 is MDHEN and CDR2 is SYDVKM. The CDR3 is 12 residues long. The CDR3 nucleotides read TGTGCCAGCAGTTTAGTGGGGCTGGAGCAGTACTTC. As protein: CASSLVGLEQYF.

The chain is built from TRBV5-4 and TRBJ2-7; D may correspond to TRBD1 or TRBD2 (5 bases each). The CDR3 is 13 amino acids. Germline loops: CDR1 SGHNT, CDR2 YYREEE (reference sequence). The germline V and J ends were trimmed by 4 bases and 7 bases, with 15 bases remaining between them. CDR3 residues: CASSRDQMGEQYV. In DNA form, the CDR3 reads TGTGCCAGCAGCAGGGACCAAATGGGGGAGCAGTACGTC.

The J gene is TRBJ2-1, the V gene TRBV10-3, with D unclear. V lost 8 bases and J 7 bases, leaving 9 bases between the germline ends. Germline CDR1 reads ENHRY; CDR2 reads SYGVKD. The CDR3 consists of 11 residues. The CDR3 bases are TGTGCCATCGGTAGTGTGAATGAGCAGTTCTTC. It translates to CAIGSVNEQFF.

The chain joins TRBV30 to TRBJ1-4; 7 nucleotides line up with TRBD1. The CDR3 length is 12 residues. CDR1 GTSNPN and CDR2 SVGIG come from the germline V gene (reference sequence). V lost 5 bases and J lost 7; bases outside the gene matches: 4. The CDR3 loop reads CAWETGSEKLFF. CDR3 sequence (DNA): TGTGCCTGGGAGACAGGGAGTGAAAAACTGTTTTTT.

The chain combines TRBV7-9 with TRBJ2-7; TRBD1 aligns across 10 bases. Germline values: CDR1 SEHNR, CDR2 FQNEAQ (reference sequence). This CDR3 is 15 amino acids long. Trimming took 5 bases from V and 6 from J; bases not matched to a gene: 10. The CDR3 region is CASSLGTGVFLEQYF. Written as DNA, the CDR3 is TGTGCCAGCAGCCTCGGGACAGGGGTCTTCCTCGAGCAGTACTTC.

This chain uses TRBV5-1 with TRBJ2-3; 10 bases fit TRBD2. Germline CDR1 is SGHRS and CDR2 is YFSETQ. The length of the CDR3 is 15 residues. V trimming: 4 bases; J trimming: 4 bases; junction bases outside the gene matches: 6. The CDR3 reads CASSPGTSVSDTQYF. The CDR3 DNA is TGCGCCAGCAGCCCCGGGACTAGCGTTTCAGATACGCAGTATTTT. Together with reference TRBV5-1 and TRBJ2-3, the CDR3 gives the full variable domain: KAGVTQTPRYLIKTRGQQVTLSCSPISGHRSVSWYQQTPGQGLQFLFEYFSETQRNKGNFPGRFSGRQFSNSRSEMNVSTLELGDSALYLCASSPGTSVSDTQYFGPGTRLTVL.

There are a few counts of this clone. The chain carries TRBV13 and TRBJ1-3; D call uncertain. Trimming pared 5 bases from V and 4 bases from J, leaving 12 bases between. The CDR3 covers 14 residues. Germline V CDR1 and CDR2: PRHDT, FYEKMQ (reference sequence). CDR3 DNA sequence: TGTGCCAGCAGCCCCCAAGCCGGCGGAAACACCATATATTTT. This sequence encodes CASSPQAGGNTIYF.

This chain links TRBV29-1 with TRBJ1-4; the match to TRBD1 covers 7 bases. Unmatched junction bases numbered 9, after V lost 0 bases and J lost 8 bases. This CDR3 contains 15 residues. The germline V gene has CDR1 SQVTM and CDR2 ANQGSEA. CDR3 region: CSVEERQGKKEKLFF. DNA of the CDR3: TGCAGCGTTGAAGAGAGACAGGGAAAGAAAGAAAAACTGTTTTTT.

This chain connects TRBV28 to TRBJ1-5; 8 bases match TRBD1. The length of the CDR3 is 14 residues. Germline values: CDR1 MDHEN, CDR2 SYDVKM. After removal of 5 bases from V and 7 bases from J, the junction contained 7 bases not matched to a gene. DNA for the CDR3: TGTGCCAGCAGTCAGACAGGGGTAAAACAGCCCCAGCATTTT. Translation gives CASSQTGVKQPQHF.

The chain links TRBV4-2 to TRBJ2-3, with D possibly matching TRBD1 (6 bases). In germline, CDR1 is LGHNA, CDR2 YNFKEQ. The length of the CDR3 is 16 residues. V was pared by 0 bases and J by 0 bases, with 10 bases between. The CDR3 loop reads CASSQDTGPSTDTQYF. CDR3 coding DNA: TGTGCCAGCAGCCAAGATACAGGGCCCAGCACAGATACGCAGTATTTT.

This chain connects TRBV19 to TRBJ2-7, with TRBD2 identical over 7 bases. J lost 7 bases, V lost 5 bases, and 14 bases had no gene match. CDR3 length: 15 residues. The germline CDR1 and CDR2 sequences are LNHDA and SQIVND (reference sequence). The CDR3 loop reads CASSPVRGRVGEQYF. CDR3 sequence (DNA): TGTGCCAGTAGTCCGGTCCGCGGGAGAGTGGGGGAGCAGTACTTC.

The chain joins TRBV6-1 to TRBJ1-3; possible D gene TRBD1, 5 bases. V shed 2 bases and J shed 2 bases, with 13 bases lying between them. The CDR3 is 16 residues long. Germline V CDR1 and CDR2: MNHNS, SASEGT. CDR3 sequence reads: CASSETGGAAGNTIYF. The CDR3 DNA reads TGTGCCAGCAGTGAAACGGGGGGAGCGGCTGGAAACACCATATATTTT.

This clone was detected once. This chain joins TRBV6-5 and TRBJ2-1; 8 bases line up with TRBD2. Germline CDR1 reads MNHEY; CDR2 reads SVGAGI. The CDR3 length is 15 residues. V was pared by 6 bases and J by 8 bases, with 12 bases of the junction left unmatched. The CDR3 spells CASRARGLGVDEQFF. CDR3 nucleotide sequence: TGTGCCAGCAGGGCGAGGGGACTAGGGGTAGATGAGCAGTTCTTC.

This clone was counted once. The J gene is TRBJ2-5, the V gene TRBV5-1; the D is unclear. This CDR3 region has 13 residues. Germline assignment: CDR1 SGHRS and CDR2 YFSETQ. V lost 1 base to trimming and J lost 5 bases, with 9 bases between them. CDR3: CASSLKLRETQYF. The CDR3 bases are TGCGCCAGCAGCTTGAAATTGCGCGAGACCCAGTACTTC.

The chain uses TRBV9 and TRBJ1-4, with D perhaps TRBD1 (6 bases). The V end lost 4 bases, the J end lost 4 bases, and 14 bases lay between the germline ends. The CDR3 is made up of 15 amino acids. Germline loops: CDR1 SGDLS, CDR2 YYNGEE. This chain's CDR3 is CASSPGGQYNEKLFF. The CDR3 DNA sequence: TGTGCCAGCAGCCCCGGGGGGCAGTATAATGAAAAACTGTTTTTT.

The chain carries TRBV24-1 and TRBJ1-5; possibly TRBD1 for D (6 bases). V was cut by 3 bases and J by 6 bases, with 11 bases left in between. The CDR3 has 14 residues. Looked up from germline, CDR1 is KGHDR and CDR2 is SFDVKD. The CDR3 region has the DNA TGTGCCACCAGTGATCACAGGGAGGCTCAGCCCCAGCATTTT. Its translation is CATSDHREAQPQHF.

The V call is TRBV6-5, the J call TRBJ1-1, with D tentatively TRBD1 (6 bases). Looked up from germline, CDR1 is MNHEY and CDR2 is SVGAGI. With 2 bases removed from V and 7 bases from J, the gap between germline ends came to 20 bases. The CDR3 extends over 16 amino acids. CDR3 sequence reads: CASSYTDPGQRVEAFF. The CDR3 DNA is TGTGCCAGCAGTTACACCGACCCGGGACAACGGGTTGAAGCTTTCTTT.